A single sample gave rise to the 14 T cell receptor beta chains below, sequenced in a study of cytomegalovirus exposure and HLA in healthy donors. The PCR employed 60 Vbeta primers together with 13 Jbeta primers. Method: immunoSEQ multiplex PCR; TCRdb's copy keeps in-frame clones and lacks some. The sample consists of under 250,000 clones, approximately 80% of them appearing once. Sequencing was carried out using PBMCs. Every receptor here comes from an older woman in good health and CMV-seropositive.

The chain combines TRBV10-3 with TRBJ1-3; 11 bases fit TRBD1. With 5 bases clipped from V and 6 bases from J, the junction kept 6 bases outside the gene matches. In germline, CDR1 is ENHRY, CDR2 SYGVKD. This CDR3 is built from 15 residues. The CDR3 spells CAISSGTGGENTIYF. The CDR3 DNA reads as TGTGCCATCAGTTCCGGGACAGGGGGAGAAAACACCATATATTTT.

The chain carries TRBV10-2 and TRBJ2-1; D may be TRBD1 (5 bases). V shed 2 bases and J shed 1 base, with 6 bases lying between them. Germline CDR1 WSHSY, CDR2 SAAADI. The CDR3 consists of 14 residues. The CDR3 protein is CASSEAGSYNEQFF. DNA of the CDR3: TGCGCCAGCAGTGAGGCAGGGTCCTACAATGAGCAGTTCTTC.

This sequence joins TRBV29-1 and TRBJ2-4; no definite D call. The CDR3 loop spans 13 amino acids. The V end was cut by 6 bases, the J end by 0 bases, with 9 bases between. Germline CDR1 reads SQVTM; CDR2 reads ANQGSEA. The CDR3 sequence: CSVDGVAKNIQYF. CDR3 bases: TGCAGCGTCGACGGAGTAGCCAAAAACATTCAGTACTTC. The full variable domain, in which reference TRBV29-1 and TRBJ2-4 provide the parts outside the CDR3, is SAVISQKPSRDICQRGTSLTIQCQVDSQVTMMFWYRQQPGQSLTLIATANQGSEATYESGFVIDKFPISRPNLTFSTLTVSNMSPEDSSIYLCSVDGVAKNIQYFGAGTRLSVL.

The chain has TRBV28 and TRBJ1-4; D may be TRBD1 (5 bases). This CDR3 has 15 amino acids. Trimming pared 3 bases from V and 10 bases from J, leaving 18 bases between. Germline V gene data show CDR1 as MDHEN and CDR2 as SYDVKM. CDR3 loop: CASSLGGQGQGKLFF. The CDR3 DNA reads TGTGCCAGCAGTTTGGGAGGGCAGGGCCAGGGAAAACTGTTTTTT.

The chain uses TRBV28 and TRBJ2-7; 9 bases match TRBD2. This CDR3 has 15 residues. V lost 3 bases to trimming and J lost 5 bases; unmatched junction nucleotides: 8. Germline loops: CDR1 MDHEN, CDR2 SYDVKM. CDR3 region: CASSFGGRALDEQYF. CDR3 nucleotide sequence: TGTGCCAGCAGTTTCGGCGGGAGGGCCTTGGACGAGCAGTACTTC.

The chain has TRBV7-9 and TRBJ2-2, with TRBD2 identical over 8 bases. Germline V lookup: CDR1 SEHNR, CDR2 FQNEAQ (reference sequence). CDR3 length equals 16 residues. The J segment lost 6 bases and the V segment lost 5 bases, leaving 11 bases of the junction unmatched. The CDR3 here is CASSRTGSGTPGELFF. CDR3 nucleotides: TGTGCCAGCAGCCGCACTGGTAGCGGGACCCCCGGGGAGCTGTTTTTT.

The CDR3 region is CASSDWTGGTDTQYF. Written as DNA, the CDR3 is TGTGCCAGCAGTGATTGGACAGGGGGCACAGATACGCAGTATTTT. This chain links TRBV25-1 with TRBJ2-3, with 9 bases that match TRBD1. The CDR3 length is 15 residues. J gave up 1 base and V 3 bases, and 2 bases lay outside the gene matches. Germline-derived CDR1 and CDR2 are MGHDK and SYGVNS.

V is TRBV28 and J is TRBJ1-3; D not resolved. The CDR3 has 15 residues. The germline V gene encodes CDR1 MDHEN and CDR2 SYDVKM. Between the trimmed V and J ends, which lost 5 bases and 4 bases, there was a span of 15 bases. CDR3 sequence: CASSPPGPGGNTIYF. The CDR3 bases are TGTGCCAGCAGTCCGCCGGGCCCGGGGGGAAACACCATATATTTT. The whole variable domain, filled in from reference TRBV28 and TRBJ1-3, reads DVKVTQSSRYLVKRTGEKVFLECVQDMDHENMFWYRQDPGLGLRLIYFSYDVKMKEKGDIPEGYSVSREKKERFSLILESASTNQTSMYLCASSPPGPGGNTIYFGEGSWLTVV.

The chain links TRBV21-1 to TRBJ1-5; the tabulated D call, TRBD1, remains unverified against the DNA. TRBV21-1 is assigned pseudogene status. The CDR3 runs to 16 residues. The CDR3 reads CASSKGEWQGVKPQHF. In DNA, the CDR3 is TGTGCCAGCAGCAAAGGTGAGTGGCAGGGGGTAAAGCCCCAGCATTTT.

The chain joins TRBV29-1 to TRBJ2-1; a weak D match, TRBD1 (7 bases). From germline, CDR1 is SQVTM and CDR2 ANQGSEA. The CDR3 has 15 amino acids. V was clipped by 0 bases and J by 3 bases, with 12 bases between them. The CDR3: CSVEDAGGYYNEQFF. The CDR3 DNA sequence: TGCAGCGTTGAAGACGCAGGGGGGTACTACAATGAGCAGTTCTTC.

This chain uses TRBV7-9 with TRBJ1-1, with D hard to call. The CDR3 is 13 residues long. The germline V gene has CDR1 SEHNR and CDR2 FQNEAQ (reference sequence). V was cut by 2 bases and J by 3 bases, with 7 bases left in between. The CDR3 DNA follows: TGTGCCAGCAGCTTAATTCGAGACACTGAAGCTTTCTTT. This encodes CASSLIRDTEAFF.

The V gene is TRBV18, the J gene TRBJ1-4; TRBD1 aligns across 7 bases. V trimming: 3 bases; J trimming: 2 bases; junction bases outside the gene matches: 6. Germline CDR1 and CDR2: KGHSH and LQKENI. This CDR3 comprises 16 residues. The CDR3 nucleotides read TGTGCCAGCTCACCGGACACGACAGGGACTAATGAAAAACTGTTTTTT. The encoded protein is CASSPDTTGTNEKLFF.

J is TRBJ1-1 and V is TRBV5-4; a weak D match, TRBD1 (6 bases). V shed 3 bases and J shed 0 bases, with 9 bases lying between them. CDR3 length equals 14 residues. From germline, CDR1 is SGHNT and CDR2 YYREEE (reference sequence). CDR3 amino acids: CASSSGVVNTEAFF. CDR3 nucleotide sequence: TGTGCCAGCAGCTCAGGGGTGGTGAACACTGAAGCTTTCTTT.

CDR3 in DNA: TGTGCCAGCAGTGAAACAGGGGTCTACAATGAGCAGTTCTTC. Its translation: CASSETGVYNEQFF. The chain carries TRBV6-4 and TRBJ2-1; 7 positions agree with TRBD1. J gave up 3 bases and V 3 bases, and 2 bases lay outside the gene matches. Germline-derived CDR1 and CDR2 are MRHNA and SNTAGT. This CDR3 is built from 14 residues.